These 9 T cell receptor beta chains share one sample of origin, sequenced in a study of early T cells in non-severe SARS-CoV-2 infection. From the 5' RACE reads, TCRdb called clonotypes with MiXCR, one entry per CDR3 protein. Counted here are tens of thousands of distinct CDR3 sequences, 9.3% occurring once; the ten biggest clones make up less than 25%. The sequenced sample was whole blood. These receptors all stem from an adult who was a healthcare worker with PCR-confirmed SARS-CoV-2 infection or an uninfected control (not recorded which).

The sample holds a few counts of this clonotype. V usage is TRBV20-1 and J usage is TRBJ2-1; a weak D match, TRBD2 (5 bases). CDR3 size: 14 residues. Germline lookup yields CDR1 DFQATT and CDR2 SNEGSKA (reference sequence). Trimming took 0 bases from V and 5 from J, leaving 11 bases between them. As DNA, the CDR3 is TGCAGTGCTAGAGATTTGGTGAGGGACAATGAGCAGTTCTTC. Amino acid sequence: CSARDLVRDNEQFF.

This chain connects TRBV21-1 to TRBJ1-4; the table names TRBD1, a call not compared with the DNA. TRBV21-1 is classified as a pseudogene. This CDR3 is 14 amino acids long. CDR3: CASSTGTGLEKLFF. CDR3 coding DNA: TGTGCCAGCAGCACCGGGACAGGGCTGGAGAAACTGTTTTTT.

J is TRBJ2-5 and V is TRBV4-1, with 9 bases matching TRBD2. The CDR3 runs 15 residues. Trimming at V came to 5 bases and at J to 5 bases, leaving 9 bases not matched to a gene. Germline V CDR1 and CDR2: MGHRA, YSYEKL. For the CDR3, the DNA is TGCGCCAGCAGCGGAGGCGGGGGGGGCGAGGAGACCCAGTACTTC. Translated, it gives CASSGGGGGEETQYF.

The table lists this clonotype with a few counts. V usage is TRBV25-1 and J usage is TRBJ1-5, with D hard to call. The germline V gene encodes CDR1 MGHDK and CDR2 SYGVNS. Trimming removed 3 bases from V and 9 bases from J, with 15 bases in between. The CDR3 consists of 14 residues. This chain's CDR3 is CASSEGGGGGPQHF. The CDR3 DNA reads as TGTGCCAGCAGTGAGGGAGGCGGTGGAGGGCCCCAGCATTTT. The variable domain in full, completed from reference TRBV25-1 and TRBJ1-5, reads EADIYQTPRYLVIGTGKKITLECSQTMGHDKMYWYQQDPGMELHLIHYSYGVNSTEKGDLSSESTVSRIRTEHFPLTLESARPSHTSQYLCASSEGGGGGPQHFGDGTRLSIL.

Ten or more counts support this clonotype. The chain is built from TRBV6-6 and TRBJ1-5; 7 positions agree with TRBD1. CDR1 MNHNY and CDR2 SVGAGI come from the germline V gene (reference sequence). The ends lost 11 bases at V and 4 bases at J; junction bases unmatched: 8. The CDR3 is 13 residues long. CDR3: CASGQAQNQPQHF. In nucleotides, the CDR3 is TGTGCCTCAGGACAGGCCCAAAATCAGCCCCAGCATTTT.

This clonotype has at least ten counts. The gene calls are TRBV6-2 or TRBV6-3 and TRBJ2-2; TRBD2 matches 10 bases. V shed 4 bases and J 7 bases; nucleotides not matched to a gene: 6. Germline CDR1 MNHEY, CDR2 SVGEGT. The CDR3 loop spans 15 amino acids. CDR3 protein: CASSSIAGGYGELFF. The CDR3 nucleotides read TGTGCCAGCAGTTCTATAGCGGGGGGCTACGGGGAGCTGTTTTTT.

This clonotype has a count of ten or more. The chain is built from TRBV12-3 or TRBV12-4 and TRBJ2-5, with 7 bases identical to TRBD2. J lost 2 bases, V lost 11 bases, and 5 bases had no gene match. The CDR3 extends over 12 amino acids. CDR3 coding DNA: TGTGCCTCCGGGGGACTACAAGAGACCCAGTACTTC. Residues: CASGGLQETQYF.

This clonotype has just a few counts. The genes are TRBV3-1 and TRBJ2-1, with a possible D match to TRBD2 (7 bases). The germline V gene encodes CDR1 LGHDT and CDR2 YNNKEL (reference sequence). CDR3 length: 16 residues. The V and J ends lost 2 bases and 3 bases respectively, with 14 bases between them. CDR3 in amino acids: CASSQSAGAYYNEQFF. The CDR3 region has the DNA TGTGCCAGCAGCCAATCGGCGGGGGCCTACTACAATGAGCAGTTCTTC.

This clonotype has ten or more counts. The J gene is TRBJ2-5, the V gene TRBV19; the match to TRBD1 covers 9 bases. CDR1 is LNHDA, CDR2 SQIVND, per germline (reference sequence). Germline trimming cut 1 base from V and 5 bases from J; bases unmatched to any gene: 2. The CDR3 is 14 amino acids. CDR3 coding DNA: TGTGCCAGTAGTATAGGGACAGGGGCTGAGACCCAGTACTTC. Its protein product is CASSIGTGAETQYF.